One and the same sample provided the 28 T cell receptor beta chains below, sequenced in a study of low-dose radiotherapy and immunotherapy resistance in tumors. Alpha and beta chains were covered, as first-strand cDNA relied on TRAV- and TRBV-specific primers. TCRs were amplified for about 18 PCR cycles with a constant-region primer and V-primer adapter. TCRdb used MiXCR to reprocess the reads, holding one entry per CDR3 protein. The sample consists of around 6,000 distinct CDR3 sequences, over 55% of them appearing once. Source of these receptors: a human donor with advanced metastatic prostate, ovarian, gallbladder or colorectal cancer (not recorded which). This table probably holds off-target reads from a library built for another chain.

J is TRBJ2-7 and V is TRBV5-4, with TRBD2 as a possible D gene (6 bases). Germline values: CDR1 SGHNT, CDR2 YYREEE (reference sequence). Trimming shortened V by 1 base and J by 1 base, and 12 bases separated the two germline ends. The CDR3 runs to 15 residues. In DNA form, the CDR3 reads TGTGCCAGCAGCTTGCTTGGGGCGGGATCCTACGAGCAGTACTTC. Protein product: CASSLLGAGSYEQYF. The full variable domain, completed using reference TRBV5-4 and TRBJ2-7, is ETGVTQSPTHLIKTRGQQVTLRCSSQSGHNTVSWYQQALGQGPQFIFQYYREEENGRGNFPPRFSGLQFPNYSSELNVNALELDDSALYLCASSLLGAGSYEQYFGPGTRLTVT.

V and J are TRBV5-1 and TRBJ2-1; D not certain. This CDR3 spans 11 amino acids. CDR1 is SGHRS and CDR2 is YFSETQ in the germline V gene. V gave up 6 bases and J gave up 3 bases, with 4 bases separating them. The CDR3 DNA sequence: TGCGCCAGCAAAGTCTACAATGAGCAGTTCTTC. This codes for CASKVYNEQFF.

The chain has TRBV30 and TRBJ2-7, with TRBD1 as a possible D gene (6 bases). V was trimmed by 1 base and J by 6 bases, leaving 16 bases between them. Looked up from germline, CDR1 is GTSNPN and CDR2 is SVGIG (reference sequence). This CDR3 is built from 14 residues. The DNA of the CDR3 is TGTGCCTGGAGTGAGTTGCTAGGGGGATCCGAGCAGTACTTC. It yields the protein CAWSELLGGSEQYF.

The V and J genes are TRBV28 and TRBJ1-2, with a possible D match to TRBD1 (6 bases). The CDR3 runs 14 residues. The V end lost 3 bases, the J end lost 5 bases, and 13 bases lay between the germline ends. Per the germline V gene, CDR1 is MDHEN and CDR2 is SYDVKM. The CDR3 bases are TGTGCCAGCAGTTTGGGGGGGGCGAAGTATGGCTACACCTTC. It is translated as CASSLGGAKYGYTF.

The chain couples TRBV28 to TRBJ1-5; D is ambiguous. V was clipped by 1 base and J by 3 bases, with 10 bases between them. Looked up from germline, CDR1 is MDHEN and CDR2 is SYDVKM. This CDR3 contains 15 residues. In DNA, the CDR3 is TGTGCCAGCAGTTTATCGGTAGGGTTCAATCAGCCCCAGCATTTT. Translation: CASSLSVGFNQPQHF.

The chain couples TRBV2 to TRBJ2-1; D unclear. Germline CDR1 SNHLY, CDR2 FYNNEI. The CDR3 is made up of 11 amino acids. Trimming pared 8 bases from V and 4 bases from J, leaving 6 bases between. The CDR3 DNA is TGTGCCAGCGGATTTTACAATGAGCAGTTCTTC. The encoded protein is CASGFYNEQFF. Together with reference TRBV2 and TRBJ2-1, the CDR3 gives the full variable domain: EPEVTQTPSHQVTQMGQEVILRCVPISNHLYFYWYRQILGQKVEFLVSFYNNEISEKSEIFDDQFSVERPDGSNFTLKIRSTKLEDSAMYFCASGFYNEQFFGPGTRLTVL.

The rearrangement links TRBV3-1 to TRBJ1-1; a possible D gene is TRBD1 (5 bases). Germline lookup yields CDR1 LGHDT and CDR2 YNNKEL (reference sequence). The CDR3 is made up of 16 amino acids. V was pared by 0 bases and J by 1 base, with 12 bases between. DNA for the CDR3: TGTGCCAGCAGCCAAGACATTCCGGGACGGAACACTGAAGCTTTCTTT. Residues: CASSQDIPGRNTEAFF.

This clonotype was seen a single time. CDR3 loop: CASSLEDTQYF. The CDR3 coding sequence is TGTGCCAGCAGTTTAGAAGATACGCAGTATTTT. The gene calls are TRBV12-3 or TRBV12-4 and TRBJ2-3, with D uncertain. V lost 1 base and J lost 5, with 1 base in between. This CDR3 comprises 11 residues.

The chain links TRBV28 to TRBJ2-3; 11 bases agree with TRBD2. This CDR3 has 18 amino acids. Trimming removed 3 bases from V and 0 bases from J; junction bases left unmatched: 8. CDR1 is MDHEN, CDR2 SYDVKM, per germline. DNA of the CDR3: TGTGCCAGCAGTTTCGTTAGCGGGAGGGCCGGGAGCACAGATACGCAGTATTTT. Amino acids: CASSFVSGRAGSTDTQYF.

The chain links TRBV29-1 to TRBJ2-7; TRBD2 is a possible D gene (6 bases). Looked up from germline, CDR1 is SQVTM and CDR2 is ANQGSEA. The CDR3 is 12 residues long. V lost 6 bases and J 2 bases, leaving 11 bases between the germline ends. The CDR3 protein is CSVSSGTYEQYF. CDR3 sequence (DNA): TGCAGCGTCAGTAGCGGCACCTACGAGCAGTACTTC.

The chain has TRBV12-5 and TRBJ2-2, with D unclear. The germline V and J ends were trimmed by 3 bases and 7 bases, with 6 bases remaining between them. Germline V gene data show CDR1 as LGHNT and CDR2 as FRNRAP. The CDR3 spans 12 residues. The CDR3 region is CASGLMVGELFF. CDR3 coding DNA: TGTGCTAGTGGTTTAATGGTCGGGGAGCTGTTTTTT.

The chain uses TRBV14 and TRBJ2-6; D possibly corresponds to TRBD1 (5 bases). Trimming cost V 4 bases and J 0 bases, with 16 bases left between them. The CDR3 covers 18 residues. Germline CDR1 and CDR2: SGHDN and FVKESK. The DNA of the CDR3 is TGTGCCAGCAGCCGCTTTGGGGCCCAGAACTCTGGGGCCAACGTCCTGACTTTC. Encoded protein: CASSRFGAQNSGANVLTF.

J is TRBJ2-2 and V is TRBV10-3; 10 bases agree with TRBD2. Germline-derived CDR1 and CDR2 are ENHRY and SYGVKD. The CDR3 has 16 residues. Trimming cost V 3 bases and J 5 bases; bases outside gene matches: 6. The CDR3 region is CAISDASGRNTGELFF. The CDR3 DNA reads TGTGCCATCAGTGACGCTAGCGGGAGAAATACCGGGGAGCTGTTTTTT.

The J gene is TRBJ2-6, the V gene TRBV6-8; 9 nucleotides match TRBD1. Looked up from germline, CDR1 is MNHGY and CDR2 is SAAAGT. J lost 2 bases, V lost 6 bases, and 20 bases had no gene match. The CDR3 is 21 residues long. This CDR3 is CASRITRTGESIVAGANVLTF. The DNA for the CDR3 is TGTGCCAGCAGGATAACCCGGACAGGGGAATCGATAGTGGCTGGGGCCAACGTCCTGACTTTC.

The chain uses TRBV29-1 and TRBJ2-1; D remains ambiguous. The V gene's germline CDR1 is SQVTM and CDR2 ANQGSEA. CDR3 length: 15 residues. V was trimmed by 3 bases and J by 0 bases, leaving 12 bases between them. The CDR3 DNA reads as TGCAGCGTTGAGGTCGGGTCCTTCTCCTACAATGAGCAGTTCTTC. Protein product: CSVEVGSFSYNEQFF.

The chain couples TRBV11-2 to TRBJ2-3; the D gene is possibly TRBD1 (5 bases). Trimming stripped 4 bases from V and 0 bases from J, with 11 bases between. This CDR3 spans 15 amino acids. Germline V gives CDR1 SGHAT, CDR2 FQNNGV. The DNA for the CDR3 is TGTGCCAGCAGCTCCCCCAGGGTTAGCACAGATACGCAGTATTTT. It yields the protein CASSSPRVSTDTQYF.

In this sample, this clonotype turned up a few times. The V gene is TRBV6-1, the J gene TRBJ2-7; 12 bases line up with TRBD1. CDR3 length: 15 amino acids. The germline V gene has CDR1 MNHNS and CDR2 SASEGT. Losses at the gene ends were 5 bases for V and 6 bases for J; bases not matched to a gene: 8. The CDR3 sequence: CASSYCGTGGCEQYF. For the CDR3, the DNA is TGTGCCAGCAGTTACTGTGGGACAGGGGGCTGCGAGCAGTACTTC.

The V and J genes are TRBV28 and TRBJ2-1, with 9 bases matching TRBD1. CDR3 length: 11 residues. The V and J ends lost 6 bases and 15 bases, in that order; junction bases with no gene match: 6. The germline V gene encodes CDR1 MDHEN and CDR2 SYDVKM. CDR3 residues: CASSKVDRGFF. The CDR3 bases are TGTGCCAGCAGCAAAGTGGACAGGGGGTTCTTC.

The CDR3: CASSPYRTGTNEKLFF. The CDR3 DNA follows: TGTGCCAGCAGCCCCTACCGGACGGGAACTAATGAAAAACTGTTTTTT. The chain employs TRBV5-4 and TRBJ1-4; no clear D gene. V was pared by 4 bases and J by 1 base, with 14 bases between. Germline V gives CDR1 SGHNT, CDR2 YYREEE (reference sequence). The CDR3 totals 16 residues.

The chain recombines TRBV5-1 with TRBJ1-4, with D perhaps matching TRBD1 (6 bases). V was trimmed by 0 bases and J by 4 bases, leaving 13 bases between them. The germline V gene encodes CDR1 SGHRS and CDR2 YFSETQ. The CDR3 is 16 residues long. This CDR3 is CASSLAGQSLNEKLFF. CDR3 DNA sequence: TGCGCCAGCAGCTTGGCCGGACAGAGTCTTAATGAAAAACTGTTTTTT.

This clonotype appeared a single time. The CDR3 sequence is CASSLLRARGTDTQYF. Written as DNA, the CDR3 is TGTGCCAGCAGCTTACTTCGCGCCAGGGGCACAGATACGCAGTATTTT. This rearrangement joins TRBV11-2 to TRBJ2-3; D perhaps matches TRBD1 (5 bases). Germline loops: CDR1 SGHAT, CDR2 FQNNGV. V lost 2 bases and J 1 base, leaving 13 bases between the germline ends. The CDR3 has 16 amino acids.

The chain links TRBV29-1 to TRBJ1-2, with a tentative D call TRBD1 (6 bases). V was trimmed by 6 bases and J by 2 bases, leaving 22 bases between them. Germline V gene data show CDR1 as SQVTM and CDR2 as ANQGSEA. This CDR3 comprises 16 residues. The CDR3 nucleotides are TGCAGCGTGGAGGGGGGCGGAACTCATAAGAACTATGGCTACACCTTC. It codes for CSVEGGGTHKNYGYTF.

DNA of the CDR3: TGTGCCAGCTCACCATTGTCCGAGGGTCGAAACACTGAAGCTTTCTTT. This translates into CASSPLSEGRNTEAFF. The chain joins TRBV18 to TRBJ1-1, with unresolved D. The V gene's germline CDR1 is KGHSH and CDR2 LQKENI. V lost 2 bases and J lost 2, with 15 bases in between. CDR3 length: 16 amino acids.

This clonotype was picked up one time. The gene calls are TRBV12-5 and TRBJ1-1, with unresolved D. The CDR3 spans 13 residues. Trimming took 3 bases from V and 2 from J, leaving 7 bases between them. The germline gives CDR1 LGHNT, CDR2 FRNRAP. CDR3 in DNA: TGTGCTAGTGGTTTTGCGGTAAACACTGAAGCTTTCTTT. Translating it yields CASGFAVNTEAFF. Variable domain in full (rest from reference TRBV12-5 and TRBJ1-1): DARVTQTPRHKVTEMGQEVTMRCQPILGHNTVFWYRQTMMQGLELLAYFRNRAPLDDSGMPKDRFSAEMPDATLATLKIQPSEPRDSAVYFCASGFAVNTEAFFGQGTRLTVV.

This chain connects TRBV5-6 to TRBJ2-7, with 7 bases aligning to TRBD1. The CDR3 covers 16 residues. CDR1 SGHDT and CDR2 YYEEEE come from the germline V gene. The V gene end was trimmed by 4 bases and the J gene end by 4 bases; junction bases not matched to a gene: 14. The CDR3 spells CASSSHRGPLVYEQYF. CDR3 sequence (DNA): TGTGCCAGCAGCAGCCACAGGGGACCCCTGGTATACGAGCAGTACTTC.

V usage is TRBV5-5 and J usage is TRBJ1-2; D not resolved. Looked up from germline, CDR1 is SGHKS and CDR2 is YYEKEE (reference sequence). The CDR3 runs 11 residues. Between the trimmed V and J ends, which lost 7 bases and 8 bases, there was a span of 12 bases. The CDR3 spells CASSLREGYTF. CDR3 in DNA: TGTGCCAGCTCTCTGAGGGAAGGCTACACCTTC.

This clonotype was observed once. The chain combines TRBV18 with TRBJ1-4; D is ambiguous. The CDR3 length is 13 residues. Germline V gives CDR1 KGHSH, CDR2 LQKENI. Deletions cut 2 bases from V and 5 bases from J, with 6 bases between. The CDR3 loop reads CASSPLANEKLFF. In DNA, the CDR3 is TGTGCCAGCTCACCATTGGCGAATGAAAAACTGTTTTTT.

The chain employs TRBV5-1 and TRBJ1-2; 11 bases agree with TRBD1. V lost 0 bases to trimming and J lost 5 bases; unmatched junction nucleotides: 3. Germline loops: CDR1 SGHRS, CDR2 YFSETQ. The CDR3 contains 15 residues. The CDR3 bases are TGCGCCAGCAGCTTGGTCGGACAGGGGGCTTATGGCTACACCTTC. Its protein is CASSLVGQGAYGYTF.